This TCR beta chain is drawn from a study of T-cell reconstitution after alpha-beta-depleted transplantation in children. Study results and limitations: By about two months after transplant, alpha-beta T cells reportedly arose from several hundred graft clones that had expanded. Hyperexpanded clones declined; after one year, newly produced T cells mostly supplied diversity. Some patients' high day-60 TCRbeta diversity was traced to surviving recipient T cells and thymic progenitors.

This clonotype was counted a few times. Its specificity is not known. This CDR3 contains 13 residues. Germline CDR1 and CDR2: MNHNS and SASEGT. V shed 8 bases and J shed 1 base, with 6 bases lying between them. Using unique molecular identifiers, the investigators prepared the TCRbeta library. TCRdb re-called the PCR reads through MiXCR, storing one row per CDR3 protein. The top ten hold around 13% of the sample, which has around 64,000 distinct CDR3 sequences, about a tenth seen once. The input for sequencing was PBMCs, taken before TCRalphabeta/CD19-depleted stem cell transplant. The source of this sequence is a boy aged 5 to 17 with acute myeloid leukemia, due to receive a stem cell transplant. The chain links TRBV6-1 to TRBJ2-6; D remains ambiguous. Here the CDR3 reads CASRKSGANVLTF. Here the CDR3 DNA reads TGTGCCAGCCGTAAGTCTGGGGCCAACGTCCTGACTTTC.